These 10 T cell receptor beta chains came from one sample sequenced in a study of cytomegalovirus exposure and HLA in healthy donors. Some clones are missing from TCRdb's copy, which holds only in-frame ones; the method was immunoSEQ multiplex PCR. The table has around 300,000 clones, about 86% seen once; the top ten hold about 1%. The material sequenced was PBMCs. These receptors all stem from a young woman in good health and CMV-seronegative.

The chain joins TRBV7-8 to TRBJ2-7; 7 bases agree with TRBD1. V gave up 7 bases and J gave up 4 bases; unmatched junction bases: 13. The CDR3 has 15 amino acids. The V gene's germline CDR1 is SGHVS and CDR2 FQNEAQ. The CDR3 bases are TGTGCCAGCACCTTTTCACAGGGGAGTGGGTACGAGCAGTACTTC. Translated: CASTFSQGSGYEQYF.

This clone has just one count. The rearrangement links TRBV27 to TRBJ2-7; 7 nucleotides match TRBD1. With 8 bases clipped from V and 3 bases from J, the junction kept 7 bases outside the gene matches. Looked up from germline, CDR1 is MNHEY and CDR2 is SMNVEV (reference sequence). This CDR3 is built from 13 residues. The CDR3 sequence: CASAQTGFYEQYF. The DNA of the CDR3 is TGTGCCAGCGCCCAGACAGGGTTCTACGAGCAGTACTTC.

A word on this clone: The junction shows a germline mismatch at one end, possibly a read error. The chain links TRBV7-7 to TRBJ2-6, with 7 bases matching TRBD1. The germline V gene encodes CDR1 SSHAT and CDR2 FNYEAQ (reference sequence). The CDR3 runs 17 residues. CDR3 sequence: CASSFRDRRSGANVLTF. Written as DNA, the CDR3 is TGTGCTAGCAGCTTCCGGGACAGACGGTCGGGGGCCAACGTCCTGACTTTC.

V and J are TRBV27 and TRBJ1-1, with TRBD1 identical over 8 bases. Germline CDR1 MNHEY, CDR2 SMNVEV (reference sequence). The CDR3 is made up of 14 amino acids. J gave up 2 bases and V 2 bases, and 1 base lay outside the gene matches. DNA for the CDR3: TGTGCCAGCAGTTTAGGGACAGGCAACACTGAAGCTTTCTTT. Its translation is CASSLGTGNTEAFF.

V gene TRBV2 combines with J gene TRBJ2-1; 8 positions agree with TRBD1. Germline V gene sequence: CDR1 SNHLY, CDR2 FYNNEI. This CDR3 comprises 13 residues. J lost 6 bases, V lost 10 bases, and 8 bases had no gene match. CDR3 sequence: CATSGGWGNEQFF. The CDR3 coding sequence is TGTGCCACCTCAGGGGGCTGGGGCAATGAGCAGTTCTTC. Drawing the rest from reference TRBV2 and TRBJ2-1, the complete variable domain is EPEVTQTPSHQVTQMGQEVILRCVPISNHLYFYWYRQILGQKVEFLVSFYNNEISEKSEIFDDQFSVERPDGSNFTLKIRSTKLEDSAMYFCATSGGWGNEQFFGPGTRLTVL.

The chain recombines TRBV27 with TRBJ2-3, with D possibly matching TRBD2 (5 bases). The ends were cut back, 3 bases at V and 8 bases at J, with 18 bases in the middle. CDR1 is MNHEY, CDR2 SMNVEV, per germline (reference sequence). The CDR3 totals 15 residues. This CDR3 is CASSLRNEGSGTQYF. CDR3 nucleotide sequence: TGTGCCAGCAGTTTGAGGAATGAGGGATCGGGTACGCAGTATTTT.

The CDR3, as DNA: TGTGCCAGCAGTTACTCACGGGACACTGAAGCTTTCTTT. Translated, it gives CASSYSRDTEAFF. V is TRBV6-6 and J is TRBJ1-1, with D unclear. In germline, CDR1 is MNHNY, CDR2 SVGAGI (reference sequence). The germline V and J ends were trimmed by 0 bases and 3 bases, with 5 bases remaining between them. The CDR3 spans 13 residues.

V gene TRBV6-5 combines with J gene TRBJ2-3, with a tentative D call TRBD2 (6 bases). Germline lookup yields CDR1 MNHEY and CDR2 SVGAGI. The ends were cut back, 2 bases at V and 0 bases at J, with 9 bases in the middle. The CDR3 contains 15 residues. The CDR3 reads CASSYAGPSTDTQYF. CDR3 in DNA: TGTGCCAGCAGTTACGCGGGACCAAGCACAGATACGCAGTATTTT.

V is TRBV30 and J is TRBJ1-5, with D maybe TRBD1 (5 bases). Trimming pared 1 base from V and 5 bases from J, leaving 9 bases between. This CDR3 has 13 residues. Germline values: CDR1 GTSNPN, CDR2 SVGIG (reference sequence). The CDR3 is CAWSAQGHQPQHF. CDR3 DNA: TGTGCCTGGAGTGCTCAGGGCCATCAGCCCCAGCATTTT.

The chain is built from TRBV7-6 and TRBJ2-1, with D unresolved. This CDR3 contains 11 residues. V lost 5 bases and J lost 10, with 9 bases in between. Germline V gene sequence: CDR1 SGHVS, CDR2 FNYEAQ. CDR3 sequence reads: CASSLSGEQFF. For the CDR3, the DNA is TGTGCCAGCAGCCTCTCCGGGGAGCAGTTCTTC.